The T cell receptor (beta chain) under discussion was sequenced for a study of blood T cell repertoires in COVID-19. Across the study: From T cells, B-cell-depleted T cells, or PBMCs came the material, which was cDNA or gDNA.

Sequenced by immunoSEQ multiplex PCR; TCRdb stores in-frame clones only, minus some. The sample lists about 270,000 clones, around 87% occurring once. Individuals aged about 18 to 100 years were recruited from about two dozen US areas. Allocation to cohorts depended on clinical history reported by the participants. Sequencing was performed on PBMCs or T cells enriched from blood (not recorded which). The TCR comes from a woman aged 18-29 years who had recovered from COVID-19.

The CDR3 spells CASSFALTSGDHSYNEQFF. The CDR3 DNA is TGCGCCAGCAGCTTTGCCTTGACTAGCGGGGACCACTCCTACAATGAGCAGTTCTTC. The chain carries TRBV5-1 and TRBJ2-1; 11 positions match TRBD2. With 2 bases clipped from V and 0 bases from J, the junction kept 10 bases outside the gene matches. Germline-derived CDR1 and CDR2 are SGHRS and YFSETQ. This CDR3 contains 19 residues.